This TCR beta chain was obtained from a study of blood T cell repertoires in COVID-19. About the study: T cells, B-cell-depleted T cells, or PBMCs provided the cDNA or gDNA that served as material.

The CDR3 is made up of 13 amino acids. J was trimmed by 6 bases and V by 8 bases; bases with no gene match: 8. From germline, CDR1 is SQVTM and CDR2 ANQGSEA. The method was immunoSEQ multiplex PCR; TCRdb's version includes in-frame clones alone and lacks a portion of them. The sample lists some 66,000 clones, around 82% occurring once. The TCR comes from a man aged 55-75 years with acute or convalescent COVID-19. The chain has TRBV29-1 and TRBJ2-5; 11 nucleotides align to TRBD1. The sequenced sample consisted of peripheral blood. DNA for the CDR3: TGCAGCTCCAGGACAGGGGGCATGAAGACCCAGTACTTC. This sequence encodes CSSRTGGMKTQYF. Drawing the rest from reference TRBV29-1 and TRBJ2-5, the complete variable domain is SAVISQKPSRDICQRGTSLTIQCQVDSQVTMMFWYRQQPGQSLTLIATANQGSEATYESGFVIDKFPISRPNLTFSTLTVSNMSPEDSSIYLCSSRTGGMKTQYFGPGTRLLVL.